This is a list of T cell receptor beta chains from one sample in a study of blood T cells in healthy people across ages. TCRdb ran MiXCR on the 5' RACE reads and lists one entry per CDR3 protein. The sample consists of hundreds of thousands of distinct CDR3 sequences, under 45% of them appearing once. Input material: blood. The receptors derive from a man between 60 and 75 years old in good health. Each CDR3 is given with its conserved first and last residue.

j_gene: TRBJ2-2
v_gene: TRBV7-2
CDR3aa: CASSSRLVTNSPMMTGELFF

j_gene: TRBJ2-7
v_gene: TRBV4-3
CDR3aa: CASSQEYLGVHEQYF

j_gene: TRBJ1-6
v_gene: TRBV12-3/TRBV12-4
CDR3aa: CASSLSVAARSPLHF

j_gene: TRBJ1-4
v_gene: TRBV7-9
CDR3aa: CASSETGAPFF

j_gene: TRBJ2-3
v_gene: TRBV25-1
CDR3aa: CASSGEGDTRYF

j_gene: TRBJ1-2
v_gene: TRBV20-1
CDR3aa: CSARDLGQGRGDRGYTF

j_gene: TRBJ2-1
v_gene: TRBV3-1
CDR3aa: CASSQRRAGGQYNEQFF

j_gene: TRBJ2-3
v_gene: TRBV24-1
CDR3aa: CATSDTSSTDTQYF

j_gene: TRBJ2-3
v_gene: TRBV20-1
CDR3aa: CSARDSSGTDTQYF

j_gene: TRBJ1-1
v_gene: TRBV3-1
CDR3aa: CASSLGTGRMNTEAFF

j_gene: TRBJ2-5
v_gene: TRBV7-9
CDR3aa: CASSFRTSGGQETQYF

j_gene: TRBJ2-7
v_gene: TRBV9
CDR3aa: CASSPIDRVSSAYEQYF

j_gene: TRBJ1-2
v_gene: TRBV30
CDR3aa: CAWTASYGYTF

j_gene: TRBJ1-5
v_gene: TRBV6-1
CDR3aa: CASSETDRRNQPQHF

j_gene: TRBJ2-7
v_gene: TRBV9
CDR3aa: CASSVDWGYEQYF

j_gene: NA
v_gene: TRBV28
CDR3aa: CASRLGQSVAYEQYF

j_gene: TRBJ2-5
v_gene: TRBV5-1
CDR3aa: CASSSGSGQETQYF

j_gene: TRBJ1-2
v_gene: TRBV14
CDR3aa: CASSQVRGYNYGYTF

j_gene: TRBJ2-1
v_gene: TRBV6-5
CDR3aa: CASSYSRMEFF

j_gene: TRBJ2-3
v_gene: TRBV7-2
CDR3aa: CASSLAHYASLTDTQYF

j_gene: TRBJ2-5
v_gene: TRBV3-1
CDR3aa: CTSSPRRETQYF

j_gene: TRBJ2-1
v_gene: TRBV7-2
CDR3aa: CASSVTGASNEQFF

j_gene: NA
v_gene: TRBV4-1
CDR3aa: CASSPKGQGGNEQYF

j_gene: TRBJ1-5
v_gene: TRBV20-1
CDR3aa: CSAHGRGNQPQHF

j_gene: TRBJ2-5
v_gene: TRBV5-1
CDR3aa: CASSLDPGRGLQETQYF

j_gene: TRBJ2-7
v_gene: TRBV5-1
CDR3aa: CASSLAIGRGPSEQYF

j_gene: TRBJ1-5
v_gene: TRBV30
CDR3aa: CAWRRGDRGPQHF

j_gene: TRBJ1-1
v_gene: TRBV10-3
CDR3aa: CAITNGFMNTEAFF

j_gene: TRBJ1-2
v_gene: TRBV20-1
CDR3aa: CSASPRSHGYTF

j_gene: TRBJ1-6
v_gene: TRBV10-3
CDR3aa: CAISDGDPNSPLHF

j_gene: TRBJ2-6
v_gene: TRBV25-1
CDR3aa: CASSTLSSGANVLTF

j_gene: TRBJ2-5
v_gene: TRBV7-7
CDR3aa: CASSNRVATGETQYF

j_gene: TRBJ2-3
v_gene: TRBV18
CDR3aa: CASSLRLEDTQYF

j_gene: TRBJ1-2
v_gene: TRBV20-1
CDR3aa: CSVSKGTGSGYTF

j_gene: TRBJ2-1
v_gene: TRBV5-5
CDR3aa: CASSLGQGFYNEQFF

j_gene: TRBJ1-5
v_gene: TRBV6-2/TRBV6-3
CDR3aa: CASSFPGQPQHF

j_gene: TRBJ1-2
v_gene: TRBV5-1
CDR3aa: CASSLAYGQENGYTF

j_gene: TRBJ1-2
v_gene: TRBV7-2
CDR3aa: CAISRGRRYGYTF

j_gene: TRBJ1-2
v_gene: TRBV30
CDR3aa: CAWNTGTYGYTF

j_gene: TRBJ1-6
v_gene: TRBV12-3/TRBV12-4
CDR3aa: CASSPRGFDSPLHF

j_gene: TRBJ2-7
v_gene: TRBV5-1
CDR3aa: CASSMEYEQYF

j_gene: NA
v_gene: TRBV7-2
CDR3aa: CASSLAGAAYNEQYF

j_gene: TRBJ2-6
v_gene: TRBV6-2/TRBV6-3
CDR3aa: CASSDHRGLGVLTF

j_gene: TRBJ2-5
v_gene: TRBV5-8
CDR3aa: CASSSVLLEETQYF

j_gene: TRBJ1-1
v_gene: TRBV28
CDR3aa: CASSVGARGEAFF

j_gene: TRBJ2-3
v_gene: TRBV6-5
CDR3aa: CASRPGQGGGTQYF

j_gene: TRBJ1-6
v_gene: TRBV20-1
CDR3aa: CSARIGRNYNSPLHF

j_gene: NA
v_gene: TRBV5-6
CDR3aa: CASSPTGGWVEQYF

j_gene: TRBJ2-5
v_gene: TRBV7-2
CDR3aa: CASSGGTATQETQYF

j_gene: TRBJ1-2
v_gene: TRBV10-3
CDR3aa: CAISEPQGIRDQAGYTF

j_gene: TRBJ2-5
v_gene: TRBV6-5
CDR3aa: CASSLGLAGSQETQYF

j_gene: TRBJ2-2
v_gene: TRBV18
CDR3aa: CASSLPRNTGELFF

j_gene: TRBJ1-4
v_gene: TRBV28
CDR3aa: CASSPTGGDSNDEKLFF

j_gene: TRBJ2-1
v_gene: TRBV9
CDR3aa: CASSVAWTGEQFF

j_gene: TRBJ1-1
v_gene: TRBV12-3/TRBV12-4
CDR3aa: CASSPSQGWRTNTEAFF